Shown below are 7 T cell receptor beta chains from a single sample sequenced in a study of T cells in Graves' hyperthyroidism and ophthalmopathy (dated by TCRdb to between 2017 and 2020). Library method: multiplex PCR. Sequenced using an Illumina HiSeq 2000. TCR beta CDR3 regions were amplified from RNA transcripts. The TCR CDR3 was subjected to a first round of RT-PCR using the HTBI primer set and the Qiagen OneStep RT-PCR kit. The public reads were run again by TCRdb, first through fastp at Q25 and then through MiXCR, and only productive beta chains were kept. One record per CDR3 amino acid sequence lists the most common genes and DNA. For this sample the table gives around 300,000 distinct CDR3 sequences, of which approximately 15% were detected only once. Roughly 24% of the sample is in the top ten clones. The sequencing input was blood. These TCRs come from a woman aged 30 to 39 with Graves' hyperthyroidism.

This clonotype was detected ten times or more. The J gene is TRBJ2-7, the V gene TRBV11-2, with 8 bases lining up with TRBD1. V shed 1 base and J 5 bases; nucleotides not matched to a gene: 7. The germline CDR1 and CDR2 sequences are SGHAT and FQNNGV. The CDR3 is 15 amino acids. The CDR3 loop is CASSLAGQGGNEQYF. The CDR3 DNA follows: TGTGCCAGCAGCTTAGCTGGACAGGGCGGCAACGAGCAGTACTTC.

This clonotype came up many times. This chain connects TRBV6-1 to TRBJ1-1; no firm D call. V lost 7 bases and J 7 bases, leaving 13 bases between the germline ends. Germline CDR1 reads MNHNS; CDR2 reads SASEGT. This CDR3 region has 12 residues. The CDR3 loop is CASIGSENEAFF. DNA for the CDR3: TGTGCCAGCATAGGTTCCGAGAATGAAGCTTTCTTT.

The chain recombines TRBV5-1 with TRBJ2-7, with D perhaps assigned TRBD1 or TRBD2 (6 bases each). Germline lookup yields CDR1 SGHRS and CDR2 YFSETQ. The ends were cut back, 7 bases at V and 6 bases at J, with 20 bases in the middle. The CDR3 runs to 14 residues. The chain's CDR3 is CASGETAPGAEQYF. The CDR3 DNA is TGCGCCAGCGGTGAGACAGCCCCGGGGGCCGAGCAGTACTTC.

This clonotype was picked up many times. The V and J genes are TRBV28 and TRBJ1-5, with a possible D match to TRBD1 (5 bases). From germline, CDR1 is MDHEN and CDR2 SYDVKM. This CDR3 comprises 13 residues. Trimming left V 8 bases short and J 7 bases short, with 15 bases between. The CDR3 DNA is TGTGCCAGCGGTGGAGGGACGGGACAGCCCCAGCATTTT. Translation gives CASGGGTGQPQHF. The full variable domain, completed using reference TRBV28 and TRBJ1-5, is DVKVTQSSRYLVKRTGEKVFLECVQDMDHENMFWYRQDPGLGLRLIYFSYDVKMKEKGDIPEGYSVSREKKERFSLILESASTNQTSMYLCASGGGTGQPQHFGDGTRLSIL.

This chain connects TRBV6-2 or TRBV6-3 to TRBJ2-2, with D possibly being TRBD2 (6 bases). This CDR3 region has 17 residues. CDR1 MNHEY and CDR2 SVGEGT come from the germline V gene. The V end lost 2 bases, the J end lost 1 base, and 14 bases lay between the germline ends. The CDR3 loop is CASSYSLAVRNTGELFF. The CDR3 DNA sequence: TGTGCCAGCAGTTACAGCTTAGCGGTTCGGAACACCGGGGAGCTGTTTTTT.

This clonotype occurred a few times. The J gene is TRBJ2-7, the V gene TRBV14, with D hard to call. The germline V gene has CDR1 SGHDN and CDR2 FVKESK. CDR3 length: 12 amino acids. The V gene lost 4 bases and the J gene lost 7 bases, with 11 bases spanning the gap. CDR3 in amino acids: CASSLEVGEQYF. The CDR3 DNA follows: TGTGCCAGCAGCCTGGAAGTGGGGGAGCAGTACTTC.

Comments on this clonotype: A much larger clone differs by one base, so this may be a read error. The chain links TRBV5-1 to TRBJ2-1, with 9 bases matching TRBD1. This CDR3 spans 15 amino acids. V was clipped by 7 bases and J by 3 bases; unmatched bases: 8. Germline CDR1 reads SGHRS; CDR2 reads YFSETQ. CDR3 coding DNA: TGCGCCAGCGGCTCGGGGACAGGGAACTACAATGAGCAGTTCTTC. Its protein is CASGSGTGNYNEQFF.